Listed here are 20 T cell receptor beta chains from one sample, sequenced in a study of a mutant IDH1 vaccine in newly diagnosed glioma. Libraries were prepared by immunoSEQ multiplex PCR; TCRdb keeps only in-frame clonotypes and omits some of them. The sample comprises approximately 52,000 clones, about 83% of which are singletons, and 1.5% to 2% rests with the top ten. Time point defined: baseline, week 1 (first vaccination visit). The treatment here: pre-vaccination baseline after standard-of-care therapy. The sequencing used PBMCs, collected from a glioma patient treated with radiotherapy, temozolomide or both. These receptors all come from a woman aged 40 to 50 with glioma.

This chain connects TRBV4-3 to TRBJ2-7, with D possibly being TRBD1 or TRBD2 (6 bases each). This CDR3 contains 15 residues. CDR1 LGHNA and CDR2 YSLEER come from the germline V gene. Trimming took 4 bases from V and 2 from J, leaving 15 bases between them. The CDR3 sequence: CASSPFRGEAYEQYF. The DNA of the CDR3 is TGCGCCAGCAGCCCCTTTAGGGGGGAGGCCTACGAGCAGTACTTC.

Regarding this clone: Relative to the germline gene, one junction end is altered; a read error may explain this. This chain uses TRBV7-8 with TRBJ1-1; D remains ambiguous. The CDR3 length is 12 residues. Per the germline V gene, CDR1 is SGHVS and CDR2 is FQNEAQ. The CDR3 bases are TGTGCCAGCAGCTTAGTGAACCCTGAAGCTTTCTTT. This gives the protein CASSLVNPEAFF.

The rearrangement joins TRBV19 to TRBJ2-2; D is uncertain. The CDR3 runs to 15 residues. Trimming took off 3 bases at V and 0 bases at J, with 8 bases between the two ends. Germline V CDR1 and CDR2: LNHDA, SQIVND (reference sequence). The CDR3 coding sequence is TGTGCCAGTAGTATTCCCCACGCGAACACCGGGGAGCTGTTTTTT. Its protein product is CASSIPHANTGELFF.

This chain joins TRBV2 and TRBJ1-3, with D perhaps matching TRBD1 (5 bases). This CDR3 contains 16 residues. V lost 11 bases to trimming and J lost 1 base, with 21 bases between them. Germline V CDR1 and CDR2: SNHLY, FYNNEI. CDR3 DNA: TGTGCCGGGAGCCCCGGGGGAGGTGGTTCTGGAAACACCATATATTTT. Translated, it gives CAGSPGGGGSGNTIYF.

The chain links TRBV6-5 to TRBJ2-5, with 7 bases lining up with TRBD1. The V and J ends lost 10 bases and 10 bases, in that order; junction bases with no gene match: 12. The germline CDR1 and CDR2 sequences are MNHEY and SVGAGI. This CDR3 is 12 amino acids long. The CDR3 is CATGPGQPFQYF. CDR3 sequence (DNA): TGTGCCACCGGGCCGGGACAGCCCTTCCAGTACTTC.

This clone is medium-sized. V gene TRBV10-1 combines with J gene TRBJ2-7; D is unclear. There are 12 residues in the CDR3. Germline V gives CDR1 WNHNN, CDR2 SYGVQD (reference sequence). V was cut by 5 bases and J by 3 bases, with 8 bases left in between. The CDR3 coding sequence is TGCGCCAGCAGTACAGACAACTACGAGCAGTACTTC. It yields the protein CASSTDNYEQYF.

The chain carries TRBV27 and TRBJ1-4, with D uncertain. The V and J ends lost 5 bases and 0 bases respectively, with 7 bases between them. This CDR3 is built from 14 residues. Germline values: CDR1 MNHEY, CDR2 SMNVEV (reference sequence). This CDR3 reads CASSLLATNEKLFF. DNA of the CDR3: TGTGCCAGCAGTCTTCTTGCAACTAATGAAAAACTGTTTTTT.

The chain links TRBV9 to TRBJ1-3, with 7 nucleotides matching TRBD1. CDR3 length: 15 residues. Looked up from germline, CDR1 is SGDLS and CDR2 is YYNGEE. The trim removed 4 bases at V and 2 bases at J, leaving 6 bases unmatched. The CDR3: CASSFGDRPGNTIYF. The CDR3 region has the DNA TGTGCCAGCAGCTTCGGGGACAGACCTGGAAACACCATATATTTT.

This chain links TRBV11-3 with TRBJ2-2; the D gene could be TRBD1 or TRBD2 (6 bases each). Germline CDR1 and CDR2: SGHNT and YENEEA. CDR3 length: 17 residues. Trimming pared 1 base from V and 3 bases from J, leaving 15 bases between. CDR3 bases: TGTGCCAGCAGCTTAGGCACAGGGACTGGGTACACCGGGGAGCTGTTTTTT. This codes for CASSLGTGTGYTGELFF.

CDR3 in DNA: TGTGCCAGCAGCTTAACCAGTCACGAGCAGTACTTC. As protein: CASSLTSHEQYF. V is TRBV7-2 and J is TRBJ2-7; no clear D. CDR3 length equals 12 residues. Germline assignment: CDR1 SGHTA and CDR2 FQGNSA. V gave up 2 bases and J gave up 5 bases, with 7 bases separating them.

This chain connects TRBV7-8 to TRBJ1-5; possible D gene TRBD1, 5 bases. The CDR3 length is 14 residues. With 5 bases removed from V and 4 bases from J, the gap between germline ends came to 12 bases. Germline lookup yields CDR1 SGHVS and CDR2 FQNEAQ. The chain's CDR3 is CASSLGLANQPQHF. DNA of the CDR3: TGTGCCAGCAGCCTGGGACTGGCAAATCAGCCCCAGCATTTT.

The chain employs TRBV5-1 and TRBJ1-3, with TRBD1 matching 8 bases. The CDR3 sequence is 14 residues long. Germline V gene sequence: CDR1 SGHRS, CDR2 YFSETQ. The junction had 3 bases not matched to a gene; V was cut back by 0 bases and J by 7 bases. The CDR3 DNA is TGCGCCAGCAGCTTGGGACAGGGGAGGAACACCATATATTTT. Protein product: CASSLGQGRNTIYF.

J is TRBJ1-2 and V is TRBV2; TRBD1 might be the D (5 bases). The CDR3 is 17 residues long. Germline values: CDR1 SNHLY, CDR2 FYNNEI. V dropped 4 bases and J dropped 2 bases, with 20 bases sitting between them. The CDR3 nucleotides are TGTGCCAGCAGTGGCTTAGGAGATAGGGGCATAAACTATGGCTACACCTTC. Its translation is CASSGLGDRGINYGYTF.

The chain employs TRBV4-1 and TRBJ2-7; D is unclear. The germline V gene encodes CDR1 MGHRA and CDR2 YSYEKL. Trimming cost V 1 base and J 2 bases, with 9 bases left between them. There are 14 residues in the CDR3. The chain's CDR3 is CASSQVYKTYEQYF. The CDR3 bases are TGCGCCAGCAGCCAAGTATACAAGACCTACGAGCAGTACTTC.

This clone was recorded once. The chain couples TRBV7-9 to TRBJ2-5; D is uncertain. Looked up from germline, CDR1 is SEHNR and CDR2 is FQNEAQ (reference sequence). This CDR3 comprises 13 residues. V dropped 1 base and J dropped 1 base, with 4 bases sitting between them. The CDR3 loop is CASSLGPQETQYF. The CDR3 DNA is TGTGCCAGCAGCTTAGGCCCCCAAGAGACCCAGTACTTC.

Only a few counts were recorded for this clone. The chain carries TRBV29-1 and TRBJ1-2; no firm D call. The CDR3 totals 13 residues. The V end lost 7 bases, the J end lost 3 bases, and 15 bases lay between the germline ends. From germline, CDR1 is SQVTM and CDR2 ANQGSEA. The CDR3 spells CSAADGWDYGYTF. CDR3 DNA sequence: TGCAGCGCCGCGGATGGGTGGGACTATGGCTACACCTTC.

The rearrangement links TRBV7-2 to TRBJ1-4, with TRBD1 as a possible D gene (5 bases). CDR1 SGHTA and CDR2 FQGNSA come from the germline V gene. The CDR3 spans 16 residues. Trimming removed 5 bases at V and 8 bases at J, with 21 bases between. The CDR3 DNA reads as TGTGCCAGCAGCCAACTGGGCGCGGGGGGTGGGGAAAAACTGTTTTTT. Translation: CASSQLGAGGGEKLFF.

This clone is a singleton in its sample. The chain couples TRBV6-5 to TRBJ1-3; perhaps TRBD1 as D (5 bases). CDR1 is MNHEY, CDR2 SVGAGI, per germline. V lost 1 base and J lost 4, with 14 bases in between. The CDR3 is made up of 16 amino acids. Here the CDR3 reads CASSYWDLNRGNTIYF. The DNA of the CDR3 is TGTGCCAGCAGTTACTGGGACCTTAACAGGGGAAACACCATATATTTT.

This clone was found a few times. CDR3: CAWRADPERRTEAFF. The CDR3 bases are TGTGCCTGGAGAGCAGACCCCGAACGACGAACTGAAGCTTTCTTT. The chain couples TRBV30 to TRBJ1-1; D not certain. This CDR3 has 15 amino acids. CDR1 and CDR2 from the germline V gene are GTSNPN and SVGIG (reference sequence). Trimming left V 3 bases short and J 5 bases short, with 19 bases between.

This clone was counted a few times. The chain has TRBV29-1 and TRBJ1-1; D gene ambiguous. Between the trimmed V and J ends, which lost 3 bases and 12 bases, there was a span of 5 bases. Germline V CDR1 and CDR2: SQVTM, ANQGSEA. This CDR3 has 8 residues. The CDR3 is CSVEGTFF. Written as DNA, the CDR3 is TGCAGCGTTGAGGGGACTTTCTTT.